A single sample gave rise to the 17 T cell receptor beta chains below, sequenced in a study of control samples from healthy donors and cancer patients. The table came from immunoSEQ multiplex PCR; TCRdb's copy has only in-frame clones and leaves some out. The sample has 90,000 to 150,000 clones, about 89% seen once; the top ten hold 7.8%. The sequencing input was blood. The receptors shown here come from a woman aged 18-29 years in good health.

Notes on this clone: The junction departs from the called germline gene at one end, perhaps through a read error. This sample also contains other DNA sequences that code for the same CDR3. This chain links TRBV19 with TRBJ2-7; 10 positions agree with TRBD1. This CDR3 region has 15 residues. Per the germline V gene, CDR1 is LNHDA and CDR2 is SQIVND (reference sequence). The CDR3 region has the DNA TGTGCCAGCAGTACCTTGACAGGGGGCTTGGACGAGCAGTACTTC. Protein: CASSTLTGGLDEQYF.

The chain employs TRBV7-9 and TRBJ2-5; tentatively, D is TRBD1 (6 bases). Trimming cost V 7 bases and J 3 bases, with 21 bases left between them. CDR3 length: 16 amino acids. CDR1 is SEHNR, CDR2 FQNEAQ, per germline (reference sequence). The CDR3 region has the DNA TGTGCCAGCACCAAAAGCTTGACAGGTCGTAAAGAGACCCAGTACTTC. This translates into CASTKSLTGRKETQYF.

This chain links TRBV6-4 with TRBJ2-6, with D unclear. This CDR3 comprises 15 residues. Germline assignment: CDR1 MRHNA and CDR2 SNTAGT. Trimming left V 3 bases short and J 0 bases short, with 6 bases between. The CDR3 DNA reads TGTGCCAGCAGTGAATGGAGCTCTGGGGCCAACGTCCTGACTTTC. This sequence encodes CASSEWSSGANVLTF.

V usage is TRBV10-2 and J usage is TRBJ2-2; D is ambiguous. Trimming took 6 bases from V and 8 from J, leaving 7 bases between them. The germline V gene has CDR1 WSHSY and CDR2 SAAADI. The CDR3 spans 11 residues. CDR3 in amino acids: CASSAGGELFF. For the CDR3, the DNA is TGCGCCAGCAGCGCTGGGGGGGAGCTGTTTTTT.

This clone occurred once. CDR3 sequence: CASSQDRGNPSTDTQYF. CDR3 DNA: TGCGCCAGCAGCCAAGATCGAGGGAATCCTAGCACAGATACGCAGTATTTT. V and J are TRBV4-3 and TRBJ2-3, with D possibly TRBD2 on 5 matching bases. CDR1 is LGHNA, CDR2 YSLEER, per germline. There are 17 residues in the CDR3. V lost 0 bases to trimming and J lost 0 bases, with 13 bases between them.

This clone occurred a few times. V is TRBV7-2 and J is TRBJ2-1, with TRBD2 identical over 7 bases. The CDR3 contains 16 residues. Germline V gene sequence: CDR1 SGHTA, CDR2 FQGNSA. V lost 4 bases, J lost 1 base, and 7 bases stayed unmatched. The CDR3 bases are TGTGCCAGCAGCTGGGAGCGGGATTTATCCTACAATGAGCAGTTCTTC. Protein sequence: CASSWERDLSYNEQFF.

The chain is built from TRBV28 and TRBJ2-7; maybe TRBD1 (5 bases). This CDR3 region has 13 residues. V was clipped by 5 bases and J by 1 base, with 9 bases between them. Germline V gene sequence: CDR1 MDHEN, CDR2 SYDVKM. The CDR3 reads CASSDDRSYEQYF. CDR3 in DNA: TGTGCCAGCAGTGATGACAGATCCTACGAGCAGTACTTC.

The V and J genes are TRBV5-4 and TRBJ2-1; 7 nucleotides match TRBD2. CDR3 length equals 15 residues. Germline CDR1 is SGHNT and CDR2 is YYREEE (reference sequence). J was trimmed by 2 bases and V by 0 bases; bases with no gene match: 2. CDR3 sequence reads: CASSLGSGPYNEQFF. DNA for the CDR3: TGTGCCAGCAGCTTGGGTAGCGGGCCCTACAATGAGCAGTTCTTC.

The CDR3 coding sequence is TGTGCCAGCAGCTTATTAAAGTGGGATACGCAGTATTTT. This translates into CASSLLKWDTQYF. This chain uses TRBV7-6 with TRBJ2-3, with no clear D. Germline lookup yields CDR1 SGHVS and CDR2 FNYEAQ. The CDR3 is 13 residues long. Trimming left V 2 bases short and J 6 bases short, with 9 bases between.

V usage is TRBV18 and J usage is TRBJ2-2; 8 nucleotides align to TRBD2. V shed 3 bases, J shed 9 bases, and the junction held 9 bases outside the gene matches. The length of the CDR3 is 15 residues. Germline loops: CDR1 KGHSH, CDR2 LQKENI. The CDR3 loop reads CASSPSGTGQRELFF. In DNA form, the CDR3 reads TGTGCCAGCTCACCTAGCGGGACGGGTCAAAGGGAGCTGTTTTTT.

The CDR3: CASSLEGGTEAFF. The CDR3 nucleotides are TGCGCCAGCAGCTTGGAAGGTGGCACTGAAGCTTTCTTT. This rearrangement joins TRBV5-1 to TRBJ1-1; no firm D call. Trimming removed 0 bases from V and 4 bases from J, with 7 bases in between. The V gene's germline CDR1 is SGHRS and CDR2 YFSETQ. The CDR3 consists of 13 residues. Full variable domain (rest looked up from reference TRBV5-1 and TRBJ1-1): KAGVTQTPRYLIKTRGQQVTLSCSPISGHRSVSWYQQTPGQGLQFLFEYFSETQRNKGNFPGRFSGRQFSNSRSEMNVSTLELGDSALYLCASSLEGGTEAFFGQGTRLTVV.

The chain has TRBV7-2 and TRBJ2-4; D is unresolved. The CDR3 sequence is 14 residues long. CDR1 SGHTA and CDR2 FQGNSA come from the germline V gene. Between the trimmed V and J ends, which lost 1 base and 8 bases, there was a span of 12 bases. CDR3: CASSLGTSPDIQYF. Written as DNA, the CDR3 is TGTGCCAGCAGCTTAGGTACGAGCCCGGACATTCAGTACTTC.

In this sample, this clone is medium-sized. The chain is built from TRBV12-3 or TRBV12-4 and TRBJ1-1; D unclear. The V gene lost 6 bases and the J gene lost 4 bases, with 12 bases spanning the gap. The CDR3 sequence is 13 residues long. The CDR3 DNA sequence: TGTGCCAGCAGGGGCAGCCACTTCACTGAAGCTTTCTTT. Its protein product is CASRGSHFTEAFF.

This chain joins TRBV18 and TRBJ2-1, with 8 positions matching TRBD1. Germline CDR1 and CDR2: KGHSH and LQKENI. The CDR3 has 15 residues. V shed 4 bases and J 5 bases; nucleotides not matched to a gene: 7. The CDR3 DNA reads TGTGCCAGCTCACGATACCGGGGACAGGACAATGAGCAGTTCTTC. It encodes CASSRYRGQDNEQFF.

This clone came up once. CDR3 sequence reads: CASSPRVRGVTDTQYF. The CDR3, as DNA: TGCGCCAGCAGCCCGAGGGTCCGGGGGGTCACAGATACGCAGTATTTT. The chain combines TRBV5-1 with TRBJ2-3; TRBD2 aligns across 7 bases. The V segment lost 4 bases and the J segment 2 bases; nucleotides outside the gene matches: 10. Per the germline V gene, CDR1 is SGHRS and CDR2 is YFSETQ. This CDR3 contains 16 residues.

The rearrangement joins TRBV7-2 to TRBJ2-3; weak D call: TRBD1 (6 bases). Germline CDR1 is SGHTA and CDR2 is FQGNSA. Trimming took 4 bases from V and 2 from J, leaving 13 bases between them. CDR3 length: 15 amino acids. The CDR3: CASSSRTGTTDTQYF. The CDR3 DNA reads as TGTGCCAGCAGCTCAAGAACAGGGACCACAGATACGCAGTATTTT.

This chain joins TRBV2 and TRBJ1-4; TRBD1 is a possible D gene (5 bases). CDR1 is SNHLY and CDR2 is FYNNEI in the germline V gene. The CDR3 runs 13 residues. Trimming removed 9 bases at V and 4 bases at J, with 12 bases between. CDR3 in amino acids: CASLWGINEKLFF. CDR3 DNA: TGTGCCAGTCTGTGGGGGATTAATGAAAAACTGTTTTTT.